Presented here are 23 T cell receptor beta chains from one specimen sequenced in a study of T cell responses to AZD1222 COVID-19 vaccine. Sequencing was performed with immunoSEQ multiplex PCR; in TCRdb, only in-frame clones are kept and a portion is missing. The data contain around 130,000 clones, approximately 86% of them singletons. Specimen: peripheral blood, collected on day 0 of AZD1222 vaccination. The source of these receptors is an adult in good health.

V gene TRBV5-5 combines with J gene TRBJ1-5; 7 bases line up with TRBD1. Per the germline V gene, CDR1 is SGHKS and CDR2 is YYEKEE (reference sequence). CDR3 length: 15 residues. Trimming removed 4 bases from V and 2 bases from J; junction bases left unmatched: 6. CDR3: CASSHIGQGNQPQHF. The CDR3 DNA reads TGTGCCAGCAGCCATATAGGACAGGGCAATCAGCCCCAGCATTTT.

V usage is TRBV6-2 or TRBV6-3 and J usage is TRBJ1-1; possible D gene TRBD1, 5 bases. Trimming took 4 bases from V and 7 from J, leaving 16 bases between them. Germline loops: CDR1 MNHEY, CDR2 SVGEGT. This CDR3 comprises 14 residues. The CDR3 spells CASSLRGEVGEAFF. The CDR3 bases are TGTGCCAGCAGTTTAAGGGGCGAGGTTGGTGAAGCTTTCTTT.

The CDR3: CASSSSGENTEAFF. The CDR3 coding sequence is TGTGCCAGCAGTTCTTCAGGGGAGAACACTGAAGCTTTCTTT. This rearrangement joins TRBV28 to TRBJ1-1; D possibly corresponds to TRBD1 (6 bases). Trimming pared 4 bases from V and 1 base from J, leaving 10 bases between. CDR1 and CDR2 (germline): MDHEN, SYDVKM. This CDR3 comprises 14 residues.

This chain uses TRBV5-1 with TRBJ2-7; 12 bases align to TRBD2. The CDR3 is 16 residues long. In germline, CDR1 is SGHRS, CDR2 YFSETQ. Germline trimming cut 0 bases from V and 3 bases from J; bases unmatched to any gene: 4. The CDR3 sequence is CASSLDRLAGVYEQYF. The CDR3 nucleotides are TGCGCCAGCAGCTTGGATAGACTAGCGGGAGTCTACGAGCAGTACTTC.

The chain employs TRBV19 and TRBJ1-5; 7 bases align to TRBD1. V shed 3 bases, J shed 5 bases, and the junction held 13 bases outside the gene matches. Germline-derived CDR1 and CDR2 are LNHDA and SQIVND (reference sequence). The CDR3 is made up of 17 amino acids. The CDR3 loop is CASSMIGGGQVHQPQHF. In DNA form, the CDR3 reads TGTGCCAGTAGTATGATTGGAGGGGGCCAAGTTCATCAGCCCCAGCATTTT.

This chain joins TRBV7-9 and TRBJ2-3, with D possibly being TRBD1 or TRBD2 (7 bases each). The germline CDR1 and CDR2 sequences are SEHNR and FQNEAQ (reference sequence). Trimming pared 6 bases from V and 6 bases from J, leaving 22 bases between. The CDR3 runs 16 residues. As DNA, the CDR3 is TGTGCCAGCAGGATAGGGGGCGGGAGTGACACGGATACGCAGTATTTT. It specifies CASRIGGGSDTDTQYF.

The chain links TRBV9 to TRBJ2-5, with a possible D match to TRBD2 (6 bases). The CDR3 runs to 12 residues. Trimming took 3 bases from V and 8 from J, leaving 11 bases between them. Germline V lookup: CDR1 SGDLS, CDR2 YYNGEE. For the CDR3, the DNA is TGTGCCAGCAGCGCGGGACTTGACACCCAGTACTTC. This gives the protein CASSAGLDTQYF. The entire variable domain, with the rest obtained from reference TRBV9 and TRBJ2-5, is as follows: DSGVTQTPKHLITATGQRVTLRCSPRSGDLSVYWYQQSLDQGLQFLIQYYNGEERAKGNILERFSAQQFPDLHSELNLSSLELGDSALYFCASSAGLDTQYFGPGTRLLVL.

V usage is TRBV15 and J usage is TRBJ2-1, with D maybe TRBD2 (6 bases). Trimming pared 3 bases from V and 3 bases from J, leaving 18 bases between. This CDR3 region has 17 residues. Per germline, CDR1 LNHNV and CDR2 YYDKDF (reference sequence). DNA of the CDR3: TGTGCCACCAGCAGCCCCCGTTGGGGACTTTTCTACAATGAGCAGTTCTTC. This gives the protein CATSSPRWGLFYNEQFF. The whole variable domain, filled in from reference TRBV15 and TRBJ2-1, reads DAMVIQNPRYQVTQFGKPVTLSCSQTLNHNVMYWYQQKSSQAPKLLFHYYDKDFNNEADTPDNFQSRRPNTSFCFLDIRSPGLGDTAMYLCATSSPRWGLFYNEQFFGPGTRLTVL.

The rearrangement links TRBV29-1 to TRBJ1-1; D is undetermined. The V and J ends lost 6 bases and 7 bases respectively, with 9 bases between them. The germline CDR1 and CDR2 sequences are SQVTM and ANQGSEA. The CDR3 is 10 amino acids. CDR3: CSVGSREAFF. The CDR3 nucleotides are TGCAGCGTGGGAAGTCGTGAAGCTTTCTTT.

This chain uses TRBV29-1 with TRBJ2-7; no definite D call. The germline gives CDR1 SQVTM, CDR2 ANQGSEA. The CDR3 is 13 residues long. V lost 7 bases to trimming and J lost 3 bases, with 16 bases between them. The CDR3 sequence is CSGRVESSYEQYF. The CDR3, as DNA: TGCAGCGGTAGGGTGGAATCTAGCTACGAGCAGTACTTC.

The chain links TRBV30 to TRBJ2-1; 11 bases align to TRBD2. Germline assignment: CDR1 GTSNPN and CDR2 SVGIG (reference sequence). This CDR3 region has 15 residues. The V segment lost 1 base and the J segment 8 bases; nucleotides outside the gene matches: 7. CDR3 in amino acids: CAWSAGLAASDEQFF. In DNA, the CDR3 is TGTGCCTGGAGTGCGGGACTAGCGGCGTCAGATGAGCAGTTCTTC.

The chain has TRBV27 and TRBJ1-2, with 7 bases lining up with TRBD1. Germline V gene lookup returns CDR1 MNHEY and CDR2 SMNVEV (reference sequence). The CDR3 runs 13 residues. The V and J ends lost 5 bases and 2 bases, in that order; junction bases with no gene match: 2. This CDR3 reads CASSKQGNYGYTF. In nucleotides, the CDR3 is TGTGCCAGCAGTAAACAGGGGAACTATGGCTACACCTTC.

The chain employs TRBV27 and TRBJ2-5, with a weak D call TRBD1 (5 bases). The germline V gene has CDR1 MNHEY and CDR2 SMNVEV (reference sequence). The CDR3 loop spans 17 amino acids. V dropped 8 bases and J dropped 3 bases, with 25 bases sitting between them. CDR3 DNA sequence: TGTGCCAGCGGAAAAATGAAGGCAGGTTTAGGGGAAGAGACCCAGTACTTC. Amino acids: CASGKMKAGLGEETQYF.

The chain employs TRBV5-4 and TRBJ1-6, with D possibly being TRBD1 (6 bases). CDR3 length: 14 amino acids. Germline V gene data show CDR1 as SGHNT and CDR2 as YYREEE (reference sequence). V lost 2 bases and J 7 bases, leaving 10 bases between the germline ends. The CDR3 reads CASSLFDRNSPLHF. The CDR3 DNA follows: TGTGCCAGCAGCTTATTTGACAGGAATTCACCCCTCCACTTT.

About this clone: Other DNA variants within this sample encode the same CDR3. The rearrangement uses TRBV5-4 and TRBJ1-1; no clear D. This CDR3 is 13 amino acids long. V dropped 0 bases and J dropped 1 base, with 4 bases sitting between them. CDR1 and CDR2 from the germline V gene are SGHNT and YYREEE (reference sequence). The CDR3 DNA reads as TGTGCCAGCAGCTTGGCGGGGAACACTGAAGCTTTCTTT. It codes for CASSLAGNTEAFF.

In this sample, this clone turned up a few times. The genes are TRBV28 and TRBJ1-2; D unclear. The ends were cut back, 5 bases at V and 8 bases at J, with 15 bases in the middle. CDR1 and CDR2 from the germline V gene are MDHEN and SYDVKM. The CDR3 sequence is 13 residues long. The DNA for the CDR3 is TGTGCCAGCAGTGCGGACGGAACGCTGGGCTACACCTTC. The encoded protein is CASSADGTLGYTF.

The V call is TRBV3-1 (or the pseudogene TRBV3-2), the J call TRBJ1-1; perhaps TRBD1 as D (5 bases). The CDR3 has 11 residues. V was clipped by 5 bases and J by 6 bases, with 7 bases between them. Germline V gene sequence: CDR1 LGHDT, CDR2 YNNKEL (reference sequence). The CDR3 region has the DNA TGTGCCAGCAGCAGGGGCCCTGAAGCTTTCTTT. It yields the protein CASSRGPEAFF.

The chain uses TRBV2 and TRBJ1-1; 9 bases match TRBD1. CDR3 size: 14 residues. CDR1 SNHLY and CDR2 FYNNEI come from the germline V gene. The V gene end was trimmed by 7 bases and the J gene end by 3 bases; junction bases not matched to a gene: 6. The CDR3 nucleotides are TGTGCCAGCACCGAACAGGGGGCCTACACTGAAGCTTTCTTT. It encodes CASTEQGAYTEAFF.

The V gene is TRBV5-6, the J gene TRBJ2-7; tentatively, D is TRBD2 (6 bases). Germline assignment: CDR1 SGHDT and CDR2 YYEEEE. Trimming stripped 4 bases from V and 7 bases from J, with 24 bases between. This CDR3 is 16 amino acids long. The CDR3: CASSKGRGGAPWEQYF. CDR3 coding DNA: TGTGCCAGCAGCAAGGGAAGGGGCGGGGCCCCTTGGGAGCAGTACTTC.

The chain carries TRBV7-2 and TRBJ1-2, with 10 positions matching TRBD1. The CDR3 loop spans 15 amino acids. Trimming took 7 bases from V and 5 from J; bases not matched to a gene: 10. Germline assignment: CDR1 SGHTA and CDR2 FQGNSA. The CDR3 region is CASTPRRDRGYGYTF. The CDR3 DNA follows: TGTGCCAGCACCCCCCGTCGGGACAGGGGATATGGCTACACCTTC.

This clone appeared a single time. V gene TRBV6-1 combines with J gene TRBJ2-1, with D maybe TRBD2 (6 bases). Trimming cost V 3 bases and J 6 bases, with 15 bases left between them. This CDR3 is built from 15 residues. In germline, CDR1 is MNHNS, CDR2 SASEGT. The CDR3 coding sequence is TGTGCCAGCAGTGACCTCGGGGGACGGGGCAATGAGCAGTTCTTC. Translating gives CASSDLGGRGNEQFF.

The chain joins TRBV5-4 to TRBJ1-4; 7 nucleotides align to TRBD1. This CDR3 contains 14 residues. Germline CDR1 SGHNT, CDR2 YYREEE (reference sequence). The trim removed 5 bases at V and 7 bases at J, leaving 8 bases unmatched. For the CDR3, the DNA is TGTGCCAGCAGTCGGGACCCAGGGGGTGAAAAACTGTTTTTT. Protein: CASSRDPGGEKLFF.

The chain carries TRBV3-1 (or the pseudogene TRBV3-2) and TRBJ2-7; 7 nucleotides align to TRBD2. This CDR3 is built from 14 residues. Germline values: CDR1 LGHDT, CDR2 YNNKEL (reference sequence). Losses at the gene ends were 4 bases for V and 4 bases for J; bases not matched to a gene: 7. CDR3 sequence (DNA): TGTGCCAGCAGCCTAGCGGGCGTACAGTACGAGCAGTACTTC. Translation gives CASSLAGVQYEQYF.